Listed below are T cell receptor beta chains from one sample, sequenced in a study of cytomegalovirus exposure and HLA in healthy donors. Using immunoSEQ multiplex PCR, the repertoire was profiled, and TCRdb retains in-frame clones only, with some absent. Among approximately 110,000 clones listed, around 77% were seen once. The sample taken for sequencing was PBMCs. The origin of the receptors is a human donor in good health. Each CDR3 is given with its conserved first and last residue. The order of the fields is clone size, CDR3 length, V gene, J gene, D gene, CDR3 DNA, CDR3 protein. A D gene is named only where the DNA matches it firmly. Size tells how often a clone was seen (once, few, many) or the class of an expanded clone, and some rows leave it out.

size: .; length: 15; V: TRBV11-3; J: TRBJ1-1; D: .; DNA: TGTGCCAGCAGCTCGCGAACAGGGCAGAACACTGAAGCTTTCTTT; CDR3: CASSSRTGQNTEAFF
size: .; length: 11; V: TRBV13; J: TRBJ2-7; D: .; DNA: TGTGCCAGCAGCCCCCGCTACGAGCAGTACTTC; CDR3: CASSPRYEQYF
size: .; length: 14; V: TRBV6-1; J: TRBJ2-1; D: .; DNA: TGTGCCAGCTCTCCAGGGTCTTCGGGTAATGAGCAGTTCTTC; CDR3: CASSPGSSGNEQFF
size: .; length: 13; V: TRBV5-4; J: TRBJ1-1; D: .; DNA: TGTGCCAGCAGCTTAAGGGGGGGCACTGAAGCTTTCTTT; CDR3: CASSLRGGTEAFF
size: few; length: 14; V: TRBV6-5; J: TRBJ2-5; D: .; DNA: TGTGCCAGCAGTTACTCGATTTCGGGTGAGACCCAGTACTTC; CDR3: CASSYSISGETQYF
size: .; length: 15; V: TRBV2; J: TRBJ2-3; D: .; DNA: TGTGCCAGCAGTGAACGAGGTATTAGCACAGATACGCAGTATTTT; CDR3: CASSERGISTDTQYF
size: .; length: 16; V: TRBV5-1; J: TRBJ2-5; D: TRBD2; DNA: TGCGCCAGCAGCATAACTACTAGCGGGAGGGGTAAAGACCAGTACTTC; CDR3: CASSITTSGRGKDQYF
size: .; length: 16; V: TRBV6-1; J: TRBJ2-2; D: .; DNA: TGTGCCAGCAGTGAATACGGGGGACCGTACACCGGGGAGCTGTTTTTT; CDR3: CASSEYGGPYTGELFF
size: .; length: 14; V: TRBV4-1; J: TRBJ1-1; D: .; DNA: TGCGCCAGCAGCCAAGTTTCAGGGAACACTGAAGCTTTCTTT; CDR3: CASSQVSGNTEAFF
size: .; length: 17; V: TRBV5-1; J: TRBJ2-5; D: TRBD2; DNA: TGCGCCAGCAGCTTGGTGGGGCTAGCGGGGGGGCAAGAGACCCAGTACTTC; CDR3: CASSLVGLAGGQETQYF
size: .; length: 15; V: TRBV5-1; J: TRBJ1-2; D: TRBD1; DNA: TGCGCCAGCAGCTTGCAAGGACAGGGGGCAGGGGGCTACACCTTC; CDR3: CASSLQGQGAGGYTF
size: .; length: 13; V: TRBV11-2; J: TRBJ2-1; D: .; DNA: TGTGCCAGCAGCTTCGGGAGCGGTAATGAGCAGTTCTTC; CDR3: CASSFGSGNEQFF
size: .; length: 11; V: TRBV6-5; J: TRBJ1-2; D: TRBD1; DNA: TGTGCCAGCAGTTACGGGACAGACTACACCTTC; CDR3: CASSYGTDYTF
size: .; length: 13; V: TRBV5-1; J: TRBJ2-7; D: .; DNA: TGCGCCAGCAGCTTGTTGGGGCAGTACGAGCAGTACTTC; CDR3: CASSLLGQYEQYF
size: .; length: 14; V: TRBV7-8; J: TRBJ1-1; D: .; DNA: TGTGCCAGCAGCTTAGTGCAGGGAGGAACTGAAGCTTTCTTT; CDR3: CASSLVQGGTEAFF
size: once; length: 15; V: TRBV5-5; J: TRBJ1-2; D: TRBD1; DNA: TGTGCCAGCAGCCAGAACGGACAGGTGTCCTATGGCTACACCTTC; CDR3: CASSQNGQVSYGYTF
size: .; length: 15; V: TRBV6-1; J: TRBJ1-5; D: .; DNA: TGTGCCAGCAGTTCGACAGGTTTTAGCAATCAGCCCCAGCATTTT; CDR3: CASSSTGFSNQPQHF
size: once; length: 16; V: TRBV9; J: TRBJ1-1; D: .; DNA: TGTGCCAGCAGCGTAGTGGTGGGGACAATGAACACTGAAGCTTTCTTT; CDR3: CASSVVVGTMNTEAFF
size: .; length: 18; V: TRBV10-3; J: TRBJ2-3; D: TRBD2; DNA: TGTGCCATCAGTGAGCCGAGACTAGCGGGAGGGCCGGGAGATACGCAGTATTTT; CDR3: CAISEPRLAGGPGDTQYF
size: .; length: 14; V: TRBV18; J: TRBJ2-3; D: .; DNA: TGTGCCAGCTCACTTATTAGCCATACAGATACGCAGTATTTT; CDR3: CASSLISHTDTQYF
size: .; length: 13; V: TRBV29-1; J: TRBJ1-1; D: .; DNA: TGCAGCGTTGCGGGTGGCCAGGGGATAGATGCTTTCTTT; CDR3: CSVAGGQGIDAFF
size: once; length: 15; V: TRBV5-5; J: TRBJ1-5; D: .; DNA: TGTGCCAGCAGCTCCAACGCCGGAGACAATCAGCCCCAGCATTTT; CDR3: CASSSNAGDNQPQHF
size: .; length: 11; V: TRBV20-1; J: TRBJ1-1; D: .; DNA: TGCAGTCCTCTAGGGAACACTGAAGCTTTCTTT; CDR3: CSPLGNTEAFF
size: .; length: 16; V: TRBV19; J: TRBJ1-5; D: .; DNA: TGTGCCAGTAGTCCAATGGGGGGGGGAAGCAATCAGCCCCAGCATTTT; CDR3: CASSPMGGGSNQPQHF
size: .; length: 17; V: TRBV9; J: TRBJ2-1; D: TRBD2; DNA: TGTGCCAGCAGCGTAGGGCTTAGCGGGAGGGCCGGCGGTGAGCAGTTCTTC; CDR3: CASSVGLSGRAGGEQFF
size: .; length: 12; V: TRBV10-1; J: TRBJ1-1; D: .; DNA: TGCGCCAGCAGTGCTCCAGGGATGGGAGCTTTCTTT; CDR3: CASSAPGMGAFF
size: .; length: 14; V: TRBV10-3; J: TRBJ1-5; D: .; DNA: TGTGCCATCAGTGAGTCGGCAGTCAATCAGCCCCAGCATTTT; CDR3: CAISESAVNQPQHF
size: few; length: 13; V: TRBV29-1; J: TRBJ2-5; D: TRBD2; DNA: TGCAGCGTGCTCGGACTAGCGCGCGAGACCCAGTACTTC; CDR3: CSVLGLARETQYF
size: .; length: 17; V: TRBV4-1; J: TRBJ1-6; D: .; DNA: TGCGCCAGCAGCCAAGACCCCGGACAGATCTATAATTCACCCCTTCACTTT; CDR3: CASSQDPGQIYNSPLHF
size: .; length: 14; V: TRBV28; J: TRBJ2-2; D: .; DNA: TGTGCCACCCCCGCAGGGACGAACACCGGGGAGCTGTTTTTT; CDR3: CATPAGTNTGELFF
size: .; length: 17; V: TRBV23-1; J: TRBJ2-3; D: .; DNA: TGCGCCAGCAGCCTAACCGACCCTCTAGGATCCACAGATACGCAGTATTTT; CDR3: CASSLTDPLGSTDTQYF
size: few; length: 13; V: TRBV5-1; J: TRBJ1-1; D: .; DNA: TGCGCCAGCAGCTTCACAGGTGGCACTGAAGCTTTCTTT; CDR3: CASSFTGGTEAFF
size: .; length: 11; V: TRBV18; J: TRBJ2-1; D: .; DNA: TGTGCCAGCTCACCGATAGATGAGCAGTTCTTC; CDR3: CASSPIDEQFF
size: .; length: 16; V: TRBV5-1; J: TRBJ2-3; D: .; DNA: TGCGCCAGCAGCCGCGTGACAGCGACGAGCACAGATACGCAGTATTTT; CDR3: CASSRVTATSTDTQYF
size: .; length: 15; V: TRBV28; J: TRBJ2-3; D: .; DNA: TGTGCCAGCAGTTCCGGGGGGACAGGCCATGATACGCAGTATTTT; CDR3: CASSSGGTGHDTQYF
size: .; length: 14; V: TRBV9; J: TRBJ1-1; D: .; DNA: TGTGCCAGCAGGCCATCTGACACGTGGACTGAAGCTTTCTTT; CDR3: CASRPSDTWTEAFF
size: .; length: 15; V: TRBV5-5; J: TRBJ1-2; D: .; DNA: TGTGCCAGCAGCTTGTTGCAGGGGATTAACTATGGCTACACCTTC; CDR3: CASSLLQGINYGYTF
size: few; length: 15; V: TRBV7-9; J: TRBJ1-5; D: .; DNA: TGTGCCAGCAGCTTAGGACAGGCAAGCAATCAGCCCCAGCATTTT; CDR3: CASSLGQASNQPQHF
size: once; length: 15; V: TRBV5-4; J: TRBJ1-1; D: .; DNA: TGTGCCAGCAGCCCGACCCGGGGTCGGGACACTGAAGCTTTCTTT; CDR3: CASSPTRGRDTEAFF
size: .; length: 15; V: TRBV2; J: TRBJ1-3; D: TRBD1; DNA: TGTGCCAGCAGACCGGACAGGGCGGCTGGAAACACCATATATTTT; CDR3: CASRPDRAAGNTIYF
size: few; length: 13; V: TRBV19; J: TRBJ2-5; D: .; DNA: TGTGCCAGTAGTATCTTAAGGGGGGAGACCCAGTACTTC; CDR3: CASSILRGETQYF
size: once; length: 16; V: TRBV6-6; J: TRBJ2-1; D: TRBD2; DNA: TGTGCCAGCAGTACGGGACTAGCGGGAGGTCTGAATGAGCAGTTCTTC; CDR3: CASSTGLAGGLNEQFF
size: .; length: 15; V: TRBV23-1; J: TRBJ2-1; D: .; DNA: TGCGCCAGCAGTCAAGCAGGCCCGGCCTACAATGAGCAGTTCTTC; CDR3: CASSQAGPAYNEQFF
size: .; length: 13; V: TRBV6-5; J: TRBJ1-3; D: .; DNA: TGTGCCAGCAGTACGGGAGGAGCGGACACCATATATTTT; CDR3: CASSTGGADTIYF
size: few; length: 15; V: TRBV7-2; J: TRBJ2-7; D: .; DNA: TGTGCCAGCAGCTTGGTTGGCCCCCCTGCCTACGAGCAGTACTTC; CDR3: CASSLVGPPAYEQYF
size: .; length: 18; V: TRBV18; J: TRBJ1-4; D: TRBD1; DNA: TGTGCCAGCTCTCCGATTCCGGGACAGGGTGCAACTAATGAAAAACTGTTTTTT; CDR3: CASSPIPGQGATNEKLFF
size: .; length: 14; V: TRBV5-1; J: TRBJ1-1; D: .; DNA: TGCGCCAGCAGCTCTGACAGGACGAACACTGAAGCTTTCTTT; CDR3: CASSSDRTNTEAFF
size: .; length: 13; V: TRBV18; J: TRBJ1-6; D: TRBD1; DNA: TGTGCCAGCTCAGCGGACAGGGTCCCACCCCTCCACTTT; CDR3: CASSADRVPPLHF
size: .; length: 13; V: TRBV29-1; J: TRBJ1-1; D: .; DNA: TGCAGCGTTGTTGCGGCAGCGAACACTGAAGCTTTCTTT; CDR3: CSVVAAANTEAFF
size: once; length: 15; V: TRBV27; J: TRBJ2-2; D: .; DNA: TGTGCCAGCAGTTTATTATCCAGGGACACCGGGGAGCTGTTTTTT; CDR3: CASSLLSRDTGELFF
size: .; length: 17; V: TRBV6-1; J: TRBJ1-5; D: TRBD1; DNA: TGTGCCAGCAGTGTTGGGAAAGGACAGGGAGGCAATCAGCCCCAGCATTTT; CDR3: CASSVGKGQGGNQPQHF
size: .; length: 14; V: TRBV6-4; J: TRBJ1-1; D: .; DNA: TGTGCCAGTCGAGCGGAGCCACTAAACACTGAAGCTTTCTTT; CDR3: CASRAEPLNTEAFF
size: .; length: 14; V: TRBV7-9; J: TRBJ2-3; D: .; DNA: TGTGCCAGCAGCTCCCGACAGGGCACAGATACGCAGTATTTT; CDR3: CASSSRQGTDTQYF
size: few; length: 16; V: TRBV7-6; J: TRBJ2-1; D: TRBD2; DNA: TGTGCCAGCAGCTTAATTATGAGCGGGAGTGGCTATGAGCAGTTCTTC; CDR3: CASSLIMSGSGYEQFF